This TCR beta chain was profiled in a study of Ad26.COV2.S vaccination and SARS-CoV-2 variants (dated by TCRdb to the early 2020s). With respect to the entire study: Vaccine-arm donors came from COV1001, a multicentre, randomized, double-blind, placebo-controlled phase I-IIa trial of Ad26.COV2.S in healthy adults. The specificity and breadth of SARS-CoV-2-reactive T cell receptors after Ad26.COV2.S vaccination were assessed by TCRbeta repertoire sequencing. Throughout the experiments and outcome assessment, investigators stayed blinded to trial group allocation. The TCR-sequenced set comprised approximately 32 samples: around 20 Ad26.COV2.S vaccine recipients, 5 placebo recipients and 8 SARS-CoV-2 convalescent individuals. Trial participants were randomized into five groups of five, in which low-dose or high-dose Ad26.COV2.S was given once or twice, or placebo was given on both occasions. Dosing of Ad26.COV2.S was intramuscular, at either 5x10^10 or 1x10^11 viral particles, delivered as one shot or as two shots spaced 56 days apart.

Note on this clone: What this receptor recognizes is not known. Base quality data are lacking; no much larger clone is found one base away.

The treatment or condition tag for this specimen amounts to: roughly 18 received Ad26.COV2.S at low or high dose, single or two shots; several received placebo; per-sample allocation not given. Repertoires of vaccine and placebo recipients were sequenced from samples taken on day 63 after the first injection. In Cohort 1b, some 25 adults aged 18-55 years were enrolled at a single site in Boston, USA, between 29 July and 7 August 2020. As a vaccine, Ad26.COV2.S was a replication-incompetent adenovirus type 26 vector that expressed a prefusion-stabilized SARS-CoV-2 spike protein derived from the original Wuhan strain. TCRbeta CDR3 regions were sequenced with the immunoSEQ Assay. After extraction, genomic DNA underwent amplification by bias-controlled multiplex PCR, followed by high-throughput sequencing. As for the original processing: To quantify the absolute abundance of every unique TCRbeta CDR3 region, sequences were collapsed and filtered. Usable DNA was measured by amplifying reference genes present in all nucleated cells, and TCRbeta template counts were normalized to that usable DNA to estimate T cell fraction. Repertoire TCRs were annotated as SARS-CoV-2-specific when V gene, CDR3 amino acid sequence and J gene were exactly matched to a known reactive TCR set. MIRA supplied the reference SARS-CoV-2 TCR set, which was filtered for enrichment in COVID-19-positive ImmuneCODE repertoires so that public or cross-reactive TCRs were removed. Using the MIRA antigens, annotated TCRs were further analysed by specific ORF or by position within an ORF. Breadth was defined as annotated unique rearrangements over total unique productive rearrangements; depth was the summed frequency of those rearrangements. Two-sided Wilcoxon rank-sum tests were used to compare TCR breadth between groups. Held by TCRdb, this immuneACCESS table contains in-frame sequences only and omits some clones. Under half of the omission traces to an unresolved V gene where checked; the cause of the rest is unknown. The V and J calls and clone size are taken from that table; D and trimming were inferred from the DNA. This sample is represented by about 320,000 clones; 85% to 90% of them were singletons. The ten biggest clones cover 1.5% to 2.5% of the sample.

The CDR3 holds 13 amino acids from the cysteine to the phenylalanine. Only the CDR3 DNA stays, 39 bases, in frame from base 1. CDR1 and CDR2 are drawn from the germline V gene (reference sequence): MNHNY, SVGAGI. Trimming costs V 5 bases and J 8 bases, and their ends lie 15 bases apart. General findings and caveats noted by the study authors: After vaccination, spike-specific CD8+ and CD4+ T cell responses were reported to show substantial breadth. It was noted by the authors that total T cell responses may have been underestimated by the TCR breadth and depth analyses. Spike-specific TCR breadth was higher in Ad26.COV2.S recipients than in placebo recipients (P = 0.0014). Vaccine and placebo recipients had similar non-spike TCR breadth, a finding consistent with the vaccine containing only spike. Comparing responses between vaccine doses or regimens was not something the study was powered to do.

The chain couples TRBV6-6 to TRBJ1-2; the D region possibly corresponds to TRBD1 (5 bases align). The sequence was obtained from a person between 18 and 60 years old who received the Ad26.COV2.S COVID-19 vaccine or a placebo. Sample: peripheral blood, taken in a trial of Ad26.COV2.S vaccine versus placebo. CDR3 sequence: CASSTTGTGGYTF. The bases read TGTGCCAGCAGTACCACCGGGACTGGAGGCTACACCTTC.